This record looks at one T cell receptor (beta chain) sequence and its context. Its target is unknown. V was cut by 6 bases and J by 6 bases, with 14 bases left in between. CDR1 is LNHDA and CDR2 is SQIVND in the germline V gene (reference sequence). This CDR3 contains 13 residues. This sample stems from a study of glioma-infiltrating T cells after dendritic cell vaccination. Looking at the study overall: Dendritic cells derived from monocytes and pulsed with autologous tumor lysate formed the vaccine.

Sequenced by immunoSEQ multiplex PCR; TCRdb stores in-frame clones only, minus some. The sample yields approximately 90,000 clones, 70% to 90% seen once. The study's findings and limits: Few patients contributed both blood and tumor specimens. Patients with more pretreatment TILs had longer time to progression and survival.

Time point in this sample: after dendritic cell vaccination, including at tumor progression/relapse. The source is a human donor with glioblastoma. Sequencing was performed on blood, taken after dendritic cell vaccination. The rearrangement links TRBV19 to TRBJ1-1, with a tentative D call TRBD1 (5 bases). CDR3 sequence reads: CASRALGVPEAFF. CDR3 nucleotide sequence: TGTGCCAGTAGGGCCCTAGGGGTTCCTGAAGCTTTCTTT. Together with reference TRBV19 and TRBJ1-1, the CDR3 gives the full variable domain: DGGITQSPKYLFRKEGQNVTLSCEQNLNHDAMYWYRQDPGQGLRLIYYSQIVNDFQKGDIAEGYSVSREKKESFPLTVTSAQKNPTAFYLCASRALGVPEAFFGQGTRLTVV.